This entry lists 21 T cell receptor beta chains sequenced from one sample in a study of blood T cell repertoires in COVID-19 (dated by TCRdb to 2020 to 2022). Library method: the immunoSEQ multiplex PCR assay. This immuneACCESS table, as held by TCRdb, lists in-frame sequences with V and J called but not all clones. Of the missing ones, under half trace to an unresolved V gene in checked studies; the others have no known cause. Here the sample has over 200,000 clones; under 85% occur a single time. The top ten hold about 7.8% of the sample. The sequenced material came from peripheral blood. The receptors derive from a woman aged 80 or over with COVID-19, enrolled during active disease.

As DNA, the CDR3 is TGTGCCATCAGGTACGACAGTTCCTACGAGCAGTACTTC. As protein: CAIRYDSSYEQYF. This sequence joins TRBV10-3 and TRBJ2-7; TRBD1 is a possible D gene (5 bases). V shed 6 bases and J shed 1 base, with 10 bases lying between them. The CDR3 totals 13 residues. Germline V gives CDR1 ENHRY, CDR2 SYGVKD.

CDR3 coding DNA: TGTGCCAGCAGCTCTACAGGGGCGCAGGAGACCCAGTACTTC. As protein: CASSSTGAQETQYF. The V call is TRBV5-6, the J call TRBJ2-5; TRBD1 agrees at 7 bases. The CDR3 loop spans 14 amino acids. Germline V gene data show CDR1 as SGHDT and CDR2 as YYEEEE. The J segment lost 5 bases and the V segment lost 3 bases, leaving 7 bases of the junction unmatched.

Only one count was recorded for this clone. This chain joins TRBV7-9 and TRBJ2-5, with 9 bases identical to TRBD2. CDR1 SEHNR and CDR2 FQNEAQ come from the germline V gene (reference sequence). J lost 3 bases, V lost 8 bases, and 10 bases had no gene match. CDR3 size: 15 residues. The chain's CDR3 is CASGVAGVSEETQYF. In DNA, the CDR3 is TGTGCCAGCGGAGTAGCGGGAGTATCGGAAGAGACCCAGTACTTC. The entire variable domain, with the rest obtained from reference TRBV7-9 and TRBJ2-5, is as follows: DTGVSQNPRHKITKRGQNVTFRCDPISEHNRLYWYRQTLGQGPEFLTYFQNEAQLEKSRLLSDRFSAERPKGSFSTLEIQRTEQGDSAMYLCASGVAGVSEETQYFGPGTRLLVL.

The chain combines TRBV27 with TRBJ1-2; D perhaps matches TRBD1 (6 bases). CDR1 and CDR2 from the germline V gene are MNHEY and SMNVEV (reference sequence). The V gene lost 1 base and the J gene lost 8 bases, with 23 bases spanning the gap. The CDR3 sequence is 17 residues long. The chain's CDR3 is CASSLFRILGGTYGYTF. The CDR3 coding sequence is TGTGCCAGCAGTTTATTTCGTATTTTAGGGGGTACGTACGGCTACACCTTC.

CDR3 in amino acids: CSVERQGMAEAFF. In DNA, the CDR3 is TGCAGCGTTGAAAGACAGGGGATGGCTGAAGCTTTCTTT. V and J are TRBV29-1 and TRBJ1-1; TRBD1 matches at 8 bases. With V trimmed by 2 bases and J by 6 bases, 5 bases remained unmatched. This CDR3 contains 13 residues. Germline V gene sequence: CDR1 SQVTM, CDR2 ANQGSEA.

The gene calls are TRBV29-1 and TRBJ1-2; D possibly corresponds to TRBD1 (6 bases). The CDR3 is 13 residues long. The germline CDR1 and CDR2 sequences are SQVTM and ANQGSEA. V was clipped by 5 bases and J by 8 bases, with 18 bases between them. Here the CDR3 reads CSVSNGPQGGYTF. The CDR3 nucleotides read TGCAGCGTTTCTAACGGGCCCCAGGGGGGCTACACCTTC.

The V and J genes are TRBV29-1 and TRBJ1-2; D may be TRBD1 (5 bases). Germline CDR1 SQVTM, CDR2 ANQGSEA. The CDR3 covers 11 residues. V was clipped by 4 bases and J by 8 bases, with 11 bases between them. The CDR3 here is CSVVSGIGYTF. The CDR3 DNA reads as TGCAGCGTTGTTTCAGGGATCGGCTACACCTTC.

In this sample, this clone is medium-sized. The rearrangement joins TRBV2 to TRBJ1-4, with 7 positions matching TRBD1. V trimming: 6 bases; J trimming: 7 bases; junction bases outside the gene matches: 11. Germline CDR1 is SNHLY and CDR2 is FYNNEI. The CDR3 runs 15 residues. This CDR3 is CASRTWDRASEKLFF. The CDR3, as DNA: TGTGCCAGCAGGACCTGGGACAGAGCAAGTGAAAAACTGTTTTTT.

This chain links TRBV5-1 with TRBJ1-1, with 9 nucleotides matching TRBD1. Per the germline V gene, CDR1 is SGHRS and CDR2 is YFSETQ. This CDR3 has 13 residues. V lost 6 bases and J lost 5; bases outside the gene matches: 5. CDR3 coding DNA: TGCGCCAGCACGAAACAGGGGGCAACTGAAGCTTTCTTT. Translated, it gives CASTKQGATEAFF.

The J gene is TRBJ1-5, the V gene TRBV27; D possibly corresponds to TRBD1 (6 bases). Germline assignment: CDR1 MNHEY and CDR2 SMNVEV (reference sequence). V lost 5 bases and J lost 3, with 17 bases in between. The CDR3 runs to 16 residues. The CDR3, as DNA: TGTGCCAGCAGTCCGAAACAGGGTTCGGCCAATCAGCCCCAGCATTTT. Amino acid sequence: CASSPKQGSANQPQHF.

V and J are TRBV5-1 and TRBJ1-5; 11 bases are shared with TRBD1. The V gene's germline CDR1 is SGHRS and CDR2 YFSETQ. The length of the CDR3 is 16 residues. J was trimmed by 6 bases and V by 4 bases; bases with no gene match: 9. This CDR3 is CASSRGQGAAGQPQHF. In nucleotides, the CDR3 is TGCGCCAGCAGCCGAGGACAGGGGGCCGCAGGTCAGCCCCAGCATTTT.

This chain links TRBV7-9 with TRBJ1-6; D is possibly TRBD1 (5 bases). The germline V gene encodes CDR1 SEHNR and CDR2 FQNEAQ (reference sequence). Trimming shortened V by 1 base and J by 10 bases, and 11 bases separated the two germline ends. This CDR3 has 14 residues. In nucleotides, the CDR3 is TGTGCCAGCAGCTTAGAGGGGCTTGGGTCACCCCTCCACTTT. Translated: CASSLEGLGSPLHF.

The chain joins TRBV7-9 to TRBJ2-6, with D unresolved. The CDR3 is 14 residues long. The V and J ends lost 2 bases and 1 base respectively, with 3 bases between them. CDR1 is SEHNR and CDR2 is FQNEAQ in the germline V gene (reference sequence). The CDR3 loop is CASSLQSGANVLTF. Here the CDR3 DNA reads TGTGCCAGCAGCTTACAATCTGGGGCCAACGTCCTGACTTTC. Complete variable domain (other parts from reference TRBV7-9 and TRBJ2-6): DTGVSQNPRHKITKRGQNVTFRCDPISEHNRLYWYRQTLGQGPEFLTYFQNEAQLEKSRLLSDRFSAERPKGSFSTLEIQRTEQGDSAMYLCASSLQSGANVLTFGAGSRLTVL.

The chain recombines TRBV19 with TRBJ1-5; TRBD1 matches 8 bases. CDR3 size: 16 residues. Unmatched junction bases numbered 14, after V lost 3 bases and J lost 10 bases. Germline V gene lookup returns CDR1 LNHDA and CDR2 SQIVND (reference sequence). The CDR3 DNA follows: TGTGCCAGTAGTATTCAGCTCTCGGGACAGGCTTTACCCCAGCATTTT. Translation gives CASSIQLSGQALPQHF.

The chain employs TRBV2 and TRBJ2-3; 12 nucleotides line up with TRBD2. Germline CDR1 is SNHLY and CDR2 is FYNNEI. The CDR3 totals 16 residues. J was trimmed by 3 bases and V by 6 bases; bases with no gene match: 7. The CDR3 coding sequence is TGTGCCAGCAGAGCCCTAGCGGGGGGGTTGACAGATACGCAGTATTTT. It encodes CASRALAGGLTDTQYF.

J is TRBJ1-2 and V is TRBV6-5, with D possibly TRBD1 on 5 matching bases. There are 14 residues in the CDR3. The germline V gene encodes CDR1 MNHEY and CDR2 SVGAGI. V was shortened by 7 bases and J by 4 bases, with 16 bases between the two germline ends. The CDR3 is CASIVGAEPYGYTF. The CDR3 DNA is TGTGCCAGCATCGTAGGGGCGGAACCCTATGGCTACACCTTC.

The chain recombines TRBV6-2 or TRBV6-3 with TRBJ2-1; 9 bases align to TRBD2. J was trimmed by 10 bases and V by 2 bases; bases with no gene match: 6. CDR1 and CDR2 (germline): MNHEY, SVGEGT. The CDR3 consists of 14 residues. In nucleotides, the CDR3 is TGTGCCAGCAGTTACGTGGCGGGAGGGACGGAGCAGTTCTTC. Its protein is CASSYVAGGTEQFF.

The chain links TRBV20-1 to TRBJ1-5; TRBD1 matches 8 bases. This CDR3 has 13 residues. CDR1 is DFQATT, CDR2 SNEGSKA, per germline (reference sequence). V lost 4 bases, J lost 5 bases, and 4 bases stayed unmatched. CDR3 protein: CSATETGDQPQHF. CDR3 nucleotides: TGCAGTGCTACTGAGACAGGGGATCAGCCCCAGCATTTT.

This clone appeared a single time. The rearrangement joins TRBV4-1 to TRBJ2-1; TRBD2 matches 12 bases. CDR3 size: 20 residues. Trimming at V came to 1 base and at J to 0 bases, leaving 10 bases not matched to a gene. CDR1 and CDR2 (germline): MGHRA, YSYEKL. CDR3 sequence (DNA): TGCGCCAGCAGCCAAGTGCGTTCTAGCGGGAGGGCAAGCTCCTACAATGAGCAGTTCTTC. Protein sequence: CASSQVRSSGRASSYNEQFF.

This chain links TRBV7-2 with TRBJ1-2; 8 nucleotides agree with TRBD1. The CDR3 covers 13 residues. Germline assignment: CDR1 SGHTA and CDR2 FQGNSA. Trimming took 5 bases from V and 8 from J; bases not matched to a gene: 7. The CDR3 DNA reads as TGTGCCAGCAGCACCAGGGGGCCGGGGGGCTACACCTTC. Protein product: CASSTRGPGGYTF.

The J gene is TRBJ1-1, the V gene TRBV19, with D tentatively TRBD1 (6 bases). Trimming left V 5 bases short and J 3 bases short, with 16 bases between. The V gene's germline CDR1 is LNHDA and CDR2 SQIVND (reference sequence). CDR3 length equals 15 residues. This chain's CDR3 is CASSVGRKGDTEAFF. As DNA, the CDR3 is TGTGCCAGTAGTGTCGGGCGCAAGGGGGACACTGAAGCTTTCTTT.